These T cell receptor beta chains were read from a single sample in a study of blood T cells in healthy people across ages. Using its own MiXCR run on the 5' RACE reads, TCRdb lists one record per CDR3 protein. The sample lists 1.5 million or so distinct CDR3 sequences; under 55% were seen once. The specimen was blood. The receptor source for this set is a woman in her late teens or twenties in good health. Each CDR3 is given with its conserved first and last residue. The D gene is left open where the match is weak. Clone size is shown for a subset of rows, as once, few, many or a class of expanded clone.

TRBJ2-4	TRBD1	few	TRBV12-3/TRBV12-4	CASSRQGVNIQYF	TGTGCCAGCAGCCGACAGGGAGTAAACATTCAGTACTTC
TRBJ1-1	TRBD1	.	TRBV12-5	CASGLADRGAFF	TGTGCTAGTGGTTTGGCCGACAGGGGGGCTTTCTTT
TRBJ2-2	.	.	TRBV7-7	CASSLNVAGELFF	TGTGCTAGCAGCTTAAATGTGGCCGGGGAGCTGTTTTTT
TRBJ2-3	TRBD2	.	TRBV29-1	CSVGPSGGYTDTQYF	TGCAGCGTTGGGCCTAGCGGGGGGTACACAGATACGCAGTATTTT
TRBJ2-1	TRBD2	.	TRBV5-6	CASSMTSGRAQNEQFF	TGTGCCAGCAGCATGACTAGCGGGAGGGCCCAAAATGAGCAGTTCTTC
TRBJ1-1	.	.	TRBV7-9	CASSPCQIGAEAFF	TGTGCCAGCAGCCCTTGTCAAATAGGGGCTGAAGCTTTCTTT
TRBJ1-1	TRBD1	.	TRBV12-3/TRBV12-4	CASIGDSREAFF	TGTGCCAGCATCGGGGACAGCCGTGAAGCTTTCTTT
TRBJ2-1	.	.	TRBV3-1	CASSQHSGNGGYNEQFF	TGTGCCAGCAGCCAACATTCCGGGAATGGTGGGTACAATGAGCAGTTCTTC
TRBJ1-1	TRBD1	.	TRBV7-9	CASSLIRDRNTEAFF	TGTGCCAGCAGCTTAATCAGGGACAGAAACACTGAAGCTTTCTTT
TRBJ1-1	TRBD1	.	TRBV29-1	CSVKQGITEAFF	TGCAGCGTGAAACAGGGGATCACTGAAGCTTTCTTT
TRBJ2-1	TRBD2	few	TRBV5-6	CASSLEYGRLSNEQFF	TGTGCCAGCAGCTTGGAGTACGGGAGGCTGTCCAATGAGCAGTTCTTC
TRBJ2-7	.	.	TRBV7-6	CASSPRAGDYEQYF	TGTGCCAGCAGCCCCCGGGCAGGGGACTACGAGCAGTACTTC
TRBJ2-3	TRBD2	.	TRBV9	CASSVGRAGVDTQYF	TGTGCCAGCAGCGTAGGAAGGGCGGGAGTAGATACGCAGTATTTT
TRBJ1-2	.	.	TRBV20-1	CSARESTVGYTF	TGCAGTGCTAGAGAATCTACTGTTGGCTACACCTTC
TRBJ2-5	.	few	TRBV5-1	CASRISPQVETQYF	TGCGCCAGCAGGATTAGCCCCCAAGTGGAGACCCAGTACTTC
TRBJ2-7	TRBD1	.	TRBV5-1	CASSFQTSGTGISYEQYF	TGCGCCAGCAGCTTCCAAACCTCCGGGACAGGAATCTCCTACGAGCAGTACTTC
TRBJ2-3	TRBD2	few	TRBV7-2	CASSRDYLTDTQYF	TGTGCCAGCAGCCGGGACTATCTCACAGATACGCAGTATTTT
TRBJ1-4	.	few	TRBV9	CASSPPGVEKLFF	TGTGCCAGCAGCCCTCCAGGGGTGGAAAAACTGTTTTTT
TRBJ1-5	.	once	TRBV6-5	CASTAGGGYNQPQHF	TGTGCCAGCACCGCGGGAGGGGGTTATAATCAGCCCCAGCATTTT
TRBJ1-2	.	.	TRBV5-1	CASSLGGGRYTF	TGCGCCAGCAGCTTGGGGGGCGGACGCTACACCTTC
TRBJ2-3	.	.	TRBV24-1	CATSDLGRGPDTQYF	TGTGCCACCAGTGATTTAGGCAGGGGTCCAGATACGCAGTATTTT
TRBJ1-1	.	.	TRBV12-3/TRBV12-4	CASRPTYEGSTEAFF	TGTGCCAGCAGACCCACTTACGAGGGCTCGACTGAAGCTTTCTTT
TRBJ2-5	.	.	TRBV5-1	CASSPQGVQETQYF	TGCGCCAGCAGCCCCCAAGGGGTCCAAGAGACCCAGTACTTC
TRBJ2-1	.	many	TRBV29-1	CSVERLTAPRNEQFF	TGCAGCGTTGAACGACTTACCGCCCCCCGCAATGAGCAGTTCTTC
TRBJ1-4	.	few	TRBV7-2	CASSLDWADEKLFF	TGTGCCAGCAGCTTAGATTGGGCTGATGAAAAACTGTTTTTT
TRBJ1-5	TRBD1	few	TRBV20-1	CSARDGRGGGVRPQHF	TGCAGTGCTAGAGATGGGCGGGGAGGGGGCGTTAGGCCCCAGCATTTT
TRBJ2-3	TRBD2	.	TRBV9	CASSVSWGGRGADTQYF	TGTGCCAGCAGCGTATCCTGGGGGGGGAGGGGCGCAGATACGCAGTATTTT
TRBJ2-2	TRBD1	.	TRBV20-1	CSARDPGTGNTGELFF	TGCAGTGCTAGAGACCCCGGGACAGGGAACACCGGGGAGCTGTTTTTT
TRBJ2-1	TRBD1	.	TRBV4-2	CASSQGTGAINEQFF	TGTGCCAGCAGCCAGGGCACAGGGGCTATCAATGAGCAGTTCTTC